The 21 T cell receptor beta chains below come from one sample, sequenced in a study of cytomegalovirus exposure and HLA in healthy donors. The PCR contained 60 Vbeta and 13 Jbeta primers. Repertoires were generated with immunoSEQ multiplex PCR, while TCRdb's copy carries only in-frame clones and drops some. The sample lists some 220,000 clones; about 85% were seen once. The sequencing input was PBMCs. These receptors all stem from a girl aged 2 to 9 in good health and CMV-seronegative.

The chain carries TRBV4-1 and TRBJ1-5, with no clear D. The CDR3 extends over 13 amino acids. V shed 4 bases and J shed 3 bases, with 7 bases lying between them. The germline CDR1 and CDR2 sequences are MGHRA and YSYEKL. The CDR3 nucleotides are TGCGCCAGCAGCCTCCAAAACAATCAGCCCCAGCATTTT. It yields the protein CASSLQNNQPQHF.

The J gene is TRBJ1-2, the V gene TRBV28; perhaps TRBD1 as D (6 bases). CDR1 is MDHEN and CDR2 is SYDVKM in the germline V gene. The V and J ends lost 6 bases and 3 bases respectively, with 14 bases between them. The CDR3 is 14 residues long. The CDR3 loop is CASSITGRDYGYTF. In DNA form, the CDR3 reads TGTGCCAGCAGCATAACAGGGAGAGACTATGGCTACACCTTC.

J is TRBJ2-7 and V is TRBV5-1, with TRBD1 identical over 10 bases. The CDR3 has 16 residues. V lost 4 bases and J lost 4; bases outside the gene matches: 11. The germline V gene has CDR1 SGHRS and CDR2 YFSETQ. The CDR3 loop reads CASSHNSGTGVYEQYF. The CDR3 nucleotides are TGCGCCAGCAGCCACAACTCCGGGACAGGGGTATACGAGCAGTACTTC.

This clone is a singleton in its sample. CDR3 sequence: CASSSYGTSSTDTQYF. The CDR3 bases are TGTGCCAGCAGCTCGTACGGGACTAGCAGCACAGATACGCAGTATTTT. V is TRBV7-3 and J is TRBJ2-3; TRBD2 matches at 9 bases. The CDR3 is made up of 16 amino acids. V lost 4 bases to trimming and J lost 0 bases; unmatched junction nucleotides: 5. CDR1 SGHTA and CDR2 FQGTGA come from the germline V gene.

This clone was counted between two and nine times. The genes are TRBV6-6 and TRBJ1-5; no firm D call. V was pared by 2 bases and J by 5 bases, with 10 bases between. Germline CDR1 is MNHNY and CDR2 is SVGAGI (reference sequence). The CDR3 totals 14 residues. The CDR3 DNA sequence: TGTGCCAGCAGTTACCCGGGCGGGGATCAGCCCCAGCATTTT. Its protein product is CASSYPGGDQPQHF.

The rearrangement uses TRBV5-6 and TRBJ2-5, with D possibly TRBD1 on 6 matching bases. The J call may be wrong; the DNA end is better matched by TRBJ2-7. The CDR3 extends over 14 amino acids. The germline CDR1 and CDR2 sequences are SGHDT and YYEEEE. The CDR3: CASSLAGASYEQYF. The CDR3 nucleotides read TGTGCCAGCAGCTTGGCAGGGGCCTCCTACGAGCAGTACTTC.

The chain recombines TRBV11-2 with TRBJ1-5; TRBD1 might be the D (6 bases). The CDR3 sequence is 16 residues long. V dropped 3 bases and J dropped 7 bases, with 19 bases sitting between them. Germline V gives CDR1 SGHAT, CDR2 FQNNGV. The CDR3 DNA reads as TGTGCCAGCAGCTTTGGACCGCAGGGGCCTAACCAGCCCCAGCATTTT. It specifies CASSFGPQGPNQPQHF.

The chain is built from TRBV7-9 and TRBJ2-7; 9 bases line up with TRBD1. Unmatched junction bases numbered 8, after V lost 5 bases and J lost 6 bases. CDR1 is SEHNR and CDR2 is FQNEAQ in the germline V gene (reference sequence). This CDR3 contains 14 residues. The CDR3 loop is CASSLRTGESEQYF. In nucleotides, the CDR3 is TGTGCCAGCAGCCTAAGGACAGGGGAGTCCGAGCAGTACTTC.

The chain links TRBV5-8 to TRBJ1-3, with D perhaps TRBD1 (6 bases). The CDR3 has 14 amino acids. V shed 2 bases and J shed 3 bases, with 9 bases lying between them. CDR1 is SGHTS and CDR2 is YDEGEE in the germline V gene. The CDR3 coding sequence is TGTGCCAGCAGCTTAGAGGGGGTTGGAAACACCATATATTTT. Protein sequence: CASSLEGVGNTIYF.

V is TRBV23-1 and J is TRBJ2-3; TRBD1 aligns across 8 bases. TRBV23-1 is placed among ORFs of uncertain function. This CDR3 is built from 13 residues. J was trimmed by 5 bases and V by 10 bases; bases with no gene match: 8. DNA for the CDR3: TGCGCCAACGAGGACAGGGATGTAGATACGCAGTATTTT. Encoded protein: CANEDRDVDTQYF.

The rearrangement joins TRBV11-2 to TRBJ2-5; TRBD1 matches 8 bases. The germline gives CDR1 SGHAT, CDR2 FQNNGV. This CDR3 region has 15 residues. The V gene end was trimmed by 5 bases and the J gene end by 3 bases; junction bases not matched to a gene: 8. The chain's CDR3 is CASSPWTGTEETQYF. CDR3 coding DNA: TGTGCCAGCAGCCCTTGGACAGGGACCGAAGAGACCCAGTACTTC.

This rearrangement joins TRBV4-1 to TRBJ2-7, with 10 bases that match TRBD1. Trimming at V came to 5 bases and at J to 0 bases, leaving 4 bases not matched to a gene. This CDR3 has 15 residues. From germline, CDR1 is MGHRA and CDR2 YSYEKL. This CDR3 is CASSSGTGASYEQYF. The CDR3 DNA sequence: TGCGCCAGCAGCTCCGGGACAGGGGCCTCCTACGAGCAGTACTTC.

V and J are TRBV20-1 and TRBJ2-7; tentative D call: TRBD1 (5 bases). CDR3 length: 10 residues. Germline V CDR1 and CDR2: DFQATT, SNEGSKA (reference sequence). With 5 bases removed from V and 5 bases from J, the gap between germline ends came to 7 bases. In DNA form, the CDR3 reads TGCAGTGCTTTCAGGGACGAGCAGTACTTC. This gives the protein CSAFRDEQYF.

The V and J genes are TRBV7-9 and TRBJ1-6, with D uncertain. The germline CDR1 and CDR2 sequences are SEHNR and FQNEAQ (reference sequence). This CDR3 has 12 amino acids. V lost 3 bases and J 7 bases, leaving 4 bases between the germline ends. CDR3 sequence: CASSLENSPLHF. CDR3 DNA sequence: TGTGCCAGCAGCTTGGAGAATTCACCCCTCCACTTT.

This sequence joins TRBV5-4 and TRBJ2-5; the D gene is possibly TRBD2 (7 bases). The CDR3 is 15 amino acids. V gave up 3 bases and J gave up 1 base, with 13 bases separating them. Looked up from germline, CDR1 is SGHNT and CDR2 is YYREEE (reference sequence). Here the CDR3 reads CASSSTGGPQETQYF. CDR3 nucleotide sequence: TGTGCCAGCAGCTCAACCGGGGGGCCCCAAGAGACCCAGTACTTC.

The CDR3 coding sequence is TGTGCCGAGGGGACAGGGACAGGGAACACCGGGGAGCTGTTTTTT. Translated: CAEGTGTGNTGELFF. The chain employs TRBV27 and TRBJ2-2, with 9 bases lining up with TRBD1. This CDR3 contains 15 residues. Germline CDR1 and CDR2: MNHEY and SMNVEV (reference sequence). Trimming cost V 11 bases and J 1 base; bases outside gene matches: 8.

V and J are TRBV19 and TRBJ1-1; tentative D call: TRBD1 (5 bases). V lost 3 bases and J 7 bases, leaving 9 bases between the germline ends. Germline V gives CDR1 LNHDA, CDR2 SQIVND (reference sequence). The CDR3 length is 12 residues. CDR3 DNA: TGTGCCAGTAGTATCGGGGGGAATGAAGCTTTCTTT. Protein product: CASSIGGNEAFF. Complete variable domain (other parts from reference TRBV19 and TRBJ1-1): DGGITQSPKYLFRKEGQNVTLSCEQNLNHDAMYWYRQDPGQGLRLIYYSQIVNDFQKGDIAEGYSVSREKKESFPLTVTSAQKNPTAFYLCASSIGGNEAFFGQGTRLTVV.

The genes are TRBV29-1 and TRBJ2-3; 7 bases are shared with TRBD2. J gave up 1 base and V 5 bases, and 0 bases lay outside the gene matches. Germline CDR1 and CDR2: SQVTM and ANQGSEA. The CDR3 extends over 12 amino acids. The CDR3 protein is CSVRGGTDTQYF. The CDR3 coding sequence is TGCAGCGTTCGGGGGGGCACAGATACGCAGTATTTT.

The rearrangement uses TRBV5-1 and TRBJ1-1, with 8 nucleotides matching TRBD1. CDR3 size: 13 residues. Looked up from germline, CDR1 is SGHRS and CDR2 is YFSETQ. The trim removed 4 bases at V and 4 bases at J, leaving 3 bases unmatched. CDR3 protein: CASSGQGGTEAFF. For the CDR3, the DNA is TGCGCCAGCAGCGGACAGGGTGGCACTGAAGCTTTCTTT.

The gene calls are TRBV5-1 and TRBJ2-7; D may be TRBD1 (5 bases). This CDR3 is 16 amino acids long. Germline CDR1 SGHRS, CDR2 YFSETQ. V shed 0 bases and J shed 0 bases, with 13 bases lying between them. The CDR3: CASSLGFTGNSYEQYF. DNA for the CDR3: TGCGCCAGCAGCTTGGGGTTTACAGGCAACTCCTACGAGCAGTACTTC.

This chain links TRBV29-1 with TRBJ2-7, with 7 bases matching TRBD2. J was trimmed by 0 bases and V by 7 bases; bases with no gene match: 9. This CDR3 has 14 residues. Per germline, CDR1 SQVTM and CDR2 ANQGSEA. As DNA, the CDR3 is TGCAGCGCTCGGGAGGCTCGGAGCTCCTACGAGCAGTACTTC. Its protein is CSAREARSSYEQYF.